Below, 24 T cell receptor beta chains from the same sample are listed, as sequenced in a study of CD8 T cells in Susac syndrome. RNA amounts of about 0.45 to 1 ug underwent reverse transcription with random hexamers. TCRdb fed the immunoSEQ multiplex PCR reads into MiXCR, producing one record per CDR3 protein. The data contain 56,000 or so distinct CDR3 sequences, approximately 95% of them seen just once; the ten biggest clones take up roughly 0.79%. Material: CD8+ T cells from PBMCs. The receptors shown here come from a human donor with Susac syndrome.

V is TRBV30 and J is TRBJ1-4; 7 bases fit TRBD1. The length of the CDR3 is 12 residues. V lost 3 bases and J lost 7; bases outside the gene matches: 2. Germline values: CDR1 GTSNPN, CDR2 SVGIG (reference sequence). CDR3 in amino acids: CAWRTGSEKLFF. The CDR3 DNA is TGTGCCTGGAGGACAGGGAGTGAAAAACTGTTTTTT.

V gene TRBV20-1 combines with J gene TRBJ1-1, with D hard to call. V dropped 0 bases and J dropped 2 bases, with 10 bases sitting between them. The CDR3 contains 14 residues. Per germline, CDR1 DFQATT and CDR2 SNEGSKA (reference sequence). Here the CDR3 reads CSARDRHKNTEAFF. The CDR3 DNA follows: TGCAGTGCTAGAGACCGGCACAAAAACACTGAAGCTTTCTTT.

The CDR3 bases are TGTGCCAGCAGAGGACAGGGAACCACCTACGAGCAGTACTTC. Translation: CASRGQGTTYEQYF. The chain links TRBV27 to TRBJ2-7; 8 bases are shared with TRBD1. The CDR3 has 14 residues. V was clipped by 6 bases and J by 2 bases; unmatched bases: 6. Per germline, CDR1 MNHEY and CDR2 SMNVEV (reference sequence).

The chain uses TRBV20-1 and TRBJ2-5; no firm D call. The V end lost 3 bases, the J end lost 2 bases, and 10 bases lay between the germline ends. The CDR3 runs 13 residues. In germline, CDR1 is DFQATT, CDR2 SNEGSKA (reference sequence). The CDR3 loop is CSASSFGQETQYF. As DNA, the CDR3 is TGCAGTGCTAGTAGTTTTGGTCAAGAGACCCAGTACTTC.

The chain is built from TRBV13 and TRBJ1-4, with D uncertain. Germline V lookup: CDR1 PRHDT, CDR2 FYEKMQ (reference sequence). The CDR3 spans 12 residues. V lost 2 bases to trimming and J lost 12 bases, with 10 bases between them. The CDR3 nucleotides are TGTGCCAGCAGCTTATTTGGGAGGGAACTGTTTTTT. This gives the protein CASSLFGRELFF.

V is TRBV6-5 and J is TRBJ2-3, with TRBD2 as a possible D gene (6 bases). The CDR3 runs to 16 residues. The germline CDR1 and CDR2 sequences are MNHEY and SVGAGI. V lost 2 bases and J 0 bases, leaving 12 bases between the germline ends. The DNA of the CDR3 is TGTGCCAGCAGTTACCGTGCCGGGACTAGCACAGATACGCAGTATTTT. Its protein is CASSYRAGTSTDTQYF.

This sequence joins TRBV30 and TRBJ2-3; tentatively, D is TRBD1 or TRBD2 (6 bases each). CDR1 is GTSNPN and CDR2 is SVGIG in the germline V gene (reference sequence). The CDR3 covers 14 residues. V shed 2 bases and J shed 2 bases, with 11 bases lying between them. CDR3 protein: CAWSWGADTDTQYF. CDR3 in DNA: TGTGCCTGGAGTTGGGGGGCAGACACAGATACGCAGTATTTT.

V usage is TRBV7-9 and J usage is TRBJ2-7, with D tentatively TRBD2 (6 bases). The V gene's germline CDR1 is SEHNR and CDR2 FQNEAQ (reference sequence). This CDR3 spans 15 amino acids. V lost 4 bases, J lost 5 bases, and 18 bases lay in between. The chain's CDR3 is CASSSVVGGLDEQYF. The CDR3 coding sequence is TGTGCCAGCAGCTCGGTCGTCGGGGGTTTGGACGAGCAGTACTTC.

The V call is TRBV12-5, the J call TRBJ1-5; no clear D gene. The CDR3 spans 13 residues. With 3 bases removed from V and 7 bases from J, the gap between germline ends came to 10 bases. Looked up from germline, CDR1 is LGHNT and CDR2 is FRNRAP. CDR3 in DNA: TGTGCTAGTGGTTTTGGCCCCGGGCAGCCCCAGCATTTT. This sequence encodes CASGFGPGQPQHF.

The J gene is TRBJ1-1, the V gene TRBV5-4; D is uncertain. The CDR3 runs 14 residues. The V end lost 2 bases, the J end lost 3 bases, and 11 bases lay between the germline ends. Germline-derived CDR1 and CDR2 are SGHNT and YYREEE (reference sequence). CDR3 DNA sequence: TGTGCCAGCAGCTTTTACACTGCGGACACTGAAGCTTTCTTT. It yields the protein CASSFYTADTEAFF.

V usage is TRBV20-1 and J usage is TRBJ1-1, with 8 bases fitting TRBD1. V was pared by 0 bases and J by 3 bases, with 3 bases of the junction left unmatched. The CDR3 runs 14 residues. The germline V gene has CDR1 DFQATT and CDR2 SNEGSKA (reference sequence). CDR3 protein: CSARERTGYTEAFF. CDR3 nucleotide sequence: TGCAGTGCTAGAGAGAGGACAGGGTACACTGAAGCTTTCTTT.

This CDR3 is CASSLGPSVGNTEAFF. The CDR3, as DNA: TGTGCCAGCAGTTTAGGCCCCTCCGTGGGGAACACTGAAGCTTTCTTT. V usage is TRBV27 and J usage is TRBJ1-1; D is uncertain. Germline CDR1 MNHEY, CDR2 SMNVEV (reference sequence). Deletions cut 2 bases from V and 1 base from J, with 14 bases between. This CDR3 is 16 amino acids long.

This chain links TRBV12-3 or TRBV12-4 with TRBJ1-1, with D uncertain. The V end was cut by 2 bases, the J end by 0 bases, with 10 bases between. The CDR3 is 15 residues long. The CDR3: CASSLNAAMNTEAFF. Written as DNA, the CDR3 is TGTGCCAGCAGTTTAAACGCGGCTATGAACACTGAAGCTTTCTTT.

This clonotype was seen once. The chain combines TRBV3-1 with TRBJ1-2; D not resolved. V was shortened by 8 bases and J by 4 bases, with 14 bases between the two germline ends. The CDR3 extends over 13 amino acids. The germline V gene has CDR1 LGHDT and CDR2 YNNKEL (reference sequence). CDR3 sequence reads: CASLGPQSYGYTF. In DNA, the CDR3 is TGTGCCAGCCTCGGTCCCCAGTCCTATGGCTACACCTTC.

The J gene is TRBJ2-5, the V gene TRBV29-1; TRBD1 agrees at 7 bases. Germline assignment: CDR1 SQVTM and CDR2 ANQGSEA. The CDR3 is made up of 15 amino acids. V shed 6 bases and J 2 bases; nucleotides not matched to a gene: 12. The CDR3 is CSVKRDGTAQETQYF. CDR3 DNA: TGCAGCGTAAAGAGAGACGGGACAGCACAAGAGACCCAGTACTTC.

V is TRBV11-2 and J is TRBJ1-6; a weak D match, TRBD1 (6 bases). Germline CDR1 reads SGHAT; CDR2 reads FQNNGV. Between the trimmed V and J ends, which lost 1 base and 3 bases, there was a span of 13 bases. CDR3 length: 17 residues. For the CDR3, the DNA is TGTGCCAGCAGCTTAGTTCCCACAGGGAACTATAATTCACCCCTCCACTTT. It yields the protein CASSLVPTGNYNSPLHF.

The chain links TRBV7-2 to TRBJ2-1; D call uncertain. Germline V gene data show CDR1 as SGHTA and CDR2 as FQGNSA. Deletions cut 4 bases from V and 7 bases from J, with 11 bases between. This CDR3 comprises 13 residues. The CDR3: CASSYRISNEQFF. The DNA of the CDR3 is TGTGCCAGCAGCTACAGAATTTCGAATGAGCAGTTCTTC.

The genes are TRBV5-1 and TRBJ2-1; D may be TRBD1 or TRBD2 (5 bases each). The CDR3 runs to 15 residues. CDR1 SGHRS and CDR2 YFSETQ come from the germline V gene. Trimming removed 2 bases at V and 8 bases at J, with 17 bases between. The CDR3 nucleotides are TGCGCCAGCAGCTTCCGGGACGGGAAGCACTATGAGCAGTTCTTC. It yields the protein CASSFRDGKHYEQFF.

This clonotype was seen only once. The chain is built from TRBV2 and TRBJ2-5; D gene unclear. V shed 6 bases and J shed 5 bases, with 13 bases lying between them. CDR3 length: 13 amino acids. The germline CDR1 and CDR2 sequences are SNHLY and FYNNEI. CDR3 DNA: TGTGCCAGCAGAGCCTCGGGCTGGGAGACCCAGTACTTC. Protein: CASRASGWETQYF.

The rearrangement links TRBV6-5 to TRBJ1-1; D remains ambiguous. V dropped 5 bases and J dropped 0 bases, with 7 bases sitting between them. CDR3 length: 13 amino acids. Germline lookup yields CDR1 MNHEY and CDR2 SVGAGI. CDR3 in amino acids: CASSPSMNTEAFF. Here the CDR3 DNA reads TGTGCCAGCAGTCCATCCATGAACACTGAAGCTTTCTTT.

The rearrangement links TRBV16 to TRBJ1-2; possibly TRBD1 for D (5 bases). The CDR3 is 14 amino acids. V shed 3 bases and J shed 0 bases, with 8 bases lying between them. CDR1 and CDR2 from the germline V gene are KGHSY and FQNENV. CDR3 DNA sequence: TGTGCCAGCAGCCACCCGACAGCTAACTATGGCTACACCTTC. Amino acid sequence: CASSHPTANYGYTF.

The chain is built from TRBV27 and TRBJ1-6, with D uncertain. Looked up from germline, CDR1 is MNHEY and CDR2 is SMNVEV (reference sequence). CDR3 length: 15 amino acids. V was cut by 2 bases and J by 12 bases, with 17 bases left in between. CDR3 sequence reads: CASSLGLGEIEPLHF. DNA of the CDR3: TGTGCCAGCAGTTTAGGTCTGGGTGAGATAGAACCCCTCCACTTT.

J is TRBJ2-7 and V is TRBV25-1; no reliable D call. This CDR3 has 11 amino acids. Deletions cut 3 bases from V and 2 bases from J, with 2 bases between. CDR1 is MGHDK and CDR2 is SYGVNS in the germline V gene. The CDR3 bases are TGTGCCAGCAGTGAGACCTACGAGCAGTACTTC. Protein sequence: CASSETYEQYF.

The chain carries TRBV9 and TRBJ2-1; the match to TRBD2 covers 10 bases. V shed 4 bases, J shed 6 bases, and the junction held 13 bases outside the gene matches. Germline lookup yields CDR1 SGDLS and CDR2 YYNGEE. The CDR3 runs 17 residues. CDR3: CASSLPLSGGLPNEQFF. Here the CDR3 DNA reads TGTGCCAGCAGCCTACCCCTTAGCGGGGGGCTACCCAATGAGCAGTTCTTC.